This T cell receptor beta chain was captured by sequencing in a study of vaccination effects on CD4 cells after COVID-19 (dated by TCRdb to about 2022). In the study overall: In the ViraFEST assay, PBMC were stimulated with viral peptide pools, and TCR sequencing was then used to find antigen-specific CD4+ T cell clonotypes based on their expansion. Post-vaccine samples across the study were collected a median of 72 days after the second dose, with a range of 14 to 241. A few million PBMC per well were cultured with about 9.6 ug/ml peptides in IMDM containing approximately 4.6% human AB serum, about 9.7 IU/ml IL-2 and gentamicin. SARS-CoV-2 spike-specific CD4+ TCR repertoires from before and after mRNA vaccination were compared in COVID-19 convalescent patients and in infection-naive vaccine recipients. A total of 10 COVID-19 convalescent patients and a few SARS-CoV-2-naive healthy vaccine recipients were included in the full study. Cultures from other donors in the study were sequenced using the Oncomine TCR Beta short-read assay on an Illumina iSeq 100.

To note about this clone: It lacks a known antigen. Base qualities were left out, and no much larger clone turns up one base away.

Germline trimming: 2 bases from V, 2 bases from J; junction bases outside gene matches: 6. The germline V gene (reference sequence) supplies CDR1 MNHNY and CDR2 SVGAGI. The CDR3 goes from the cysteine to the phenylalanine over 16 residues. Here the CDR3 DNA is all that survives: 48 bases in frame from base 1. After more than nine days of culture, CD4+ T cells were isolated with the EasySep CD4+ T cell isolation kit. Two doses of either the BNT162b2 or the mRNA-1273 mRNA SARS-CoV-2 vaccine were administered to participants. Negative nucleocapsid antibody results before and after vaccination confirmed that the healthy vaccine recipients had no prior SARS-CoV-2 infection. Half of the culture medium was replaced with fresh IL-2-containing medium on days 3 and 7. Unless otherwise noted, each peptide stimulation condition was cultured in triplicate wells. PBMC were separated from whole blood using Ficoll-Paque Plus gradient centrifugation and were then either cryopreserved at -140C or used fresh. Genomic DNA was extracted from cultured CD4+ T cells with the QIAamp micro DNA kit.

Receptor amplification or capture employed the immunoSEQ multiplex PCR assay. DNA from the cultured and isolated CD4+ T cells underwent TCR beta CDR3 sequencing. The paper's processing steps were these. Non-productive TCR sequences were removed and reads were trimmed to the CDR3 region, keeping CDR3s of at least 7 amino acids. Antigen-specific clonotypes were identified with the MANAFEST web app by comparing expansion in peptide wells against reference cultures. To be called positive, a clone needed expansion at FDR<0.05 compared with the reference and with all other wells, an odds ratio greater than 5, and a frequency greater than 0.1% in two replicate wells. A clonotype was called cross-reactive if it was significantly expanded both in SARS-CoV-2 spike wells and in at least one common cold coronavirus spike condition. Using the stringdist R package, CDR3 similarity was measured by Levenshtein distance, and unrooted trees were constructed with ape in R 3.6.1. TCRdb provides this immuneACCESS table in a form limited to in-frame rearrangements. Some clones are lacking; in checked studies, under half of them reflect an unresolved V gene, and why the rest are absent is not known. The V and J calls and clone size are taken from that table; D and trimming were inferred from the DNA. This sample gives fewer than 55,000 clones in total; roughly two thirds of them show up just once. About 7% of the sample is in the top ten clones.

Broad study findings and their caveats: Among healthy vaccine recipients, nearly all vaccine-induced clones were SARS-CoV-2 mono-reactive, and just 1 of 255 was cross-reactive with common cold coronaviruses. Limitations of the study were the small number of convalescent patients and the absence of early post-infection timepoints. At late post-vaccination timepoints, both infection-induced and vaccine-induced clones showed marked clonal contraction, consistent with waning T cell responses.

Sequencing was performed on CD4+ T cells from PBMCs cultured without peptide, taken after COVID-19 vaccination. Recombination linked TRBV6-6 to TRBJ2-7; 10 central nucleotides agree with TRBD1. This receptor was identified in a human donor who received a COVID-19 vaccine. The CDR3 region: CASSYGTGASTYEQYF. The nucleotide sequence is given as TGTGCCAGCAGTTACGGGACAGGGGCTTCTACCTACGAGCAGTACTTC.